Presented here are 27 T cell receptor beta chains from one specimen sequenced in a study of PD-1 blockade in classical Hodgkin lymphoma. Sequencing was performed with immunoSEQ multiplex PCR; in TCRdb, only in-frame clones are kept and a portion is missing. The data show 45,000 or so clones, with about nine tenths seen just once and nearly 5% held by the top ten. Described time point: newly diagnosed, previously untreated cHL patient sample. Sample: peripheral blood mononuclear cells (PBMCs). The receptors were sampled from a human donor with classical Hodgkin lymphoma.

This clone appeared a single time. The genes are TRBV6-5 and TRBJ1-1, with 8 bases lining up with TRBD1. Germline CDR1 reads MNHEY; CDR2 reads SVGAGI. CDR3 length equals 15 residues. The ends lost 0 bases at V and 4 bases at J; junction bases unmatched: 4. CDR3 amino acids: CASSYSDRVGTEAFF. For the CDR3, the DNA is TGTGCCAGCAGTTACTCGGACAGGGTGGGCACTGAAGCTTTCTTT.

There are a few counts of this clone. The rearrangement uses TRBV5-1 and TRBJ2-7; 11 nucleotides line up with TRBD1. The V gene's germline CDR1 is SGHRS and CDR2 YFSETQ. Trimming removed 1 base from V and 5 bases from J; junction bases left unmatched: 11. This CDR3 has 17 residues. The CDR3 spells CASSLLLGQGALDEQYF. DNA for the CDR3: TGCGCCAGCAGCTTGCTTCTCGGACAGGGGGCGCTGGACGAGCAGTACTTC.

This clone came up once. The chain carries TRBV7-6 and TRBJ2-7, with 7 bases fitting TRBD1. V trimming: 3 bases; J trimming: 2 bases; junction bases outside the gene matches: 10. CDR3 length equals 16 residues. CDR1 and CDR2 (germline): SGHVS, FNYEAQ. CDR3 residues: CASSLESGTEAYEQYF. CDR3 nucleotide sequence: TGTGCCAGCAGCTTGGAGTCCGGGACAGAAGCCTACGAGCAGTACTTC. Full variable domain (outside the CDR3, taken from reference TRBV7-6 and TRBJ2-7): GAGVSQSPRYKVTKRGQDVALRCDPISGHVSLYWYRQALGQGPEFLTYFNYEAQQDKSGLPNDRFSAERPEGSISTLTIQRTEQRDSAMYRCASSLESGTEAYEQYFGPGTRLTVT.

The rearrangement links TRBV28 to TRBJ2-7, with D tentatively TRBD1 (6 bases). Per the germline V gene, CDR1 is MDHEN and CDR2 is SYDVKM. The CDR3 consists of 16 residues. The V end was cut by 4 bases, the J end by 3 bases, with 19 bases between. CDR3 loop: CASSSPGTQSFYEQYF. CDR3 sequence (DNA): TGTGCCAGCAGTTCCCCCGGGACACAGTCTTTCTACGAGCAGTACTTC.

The chain is built from TRBV18 and TRBJ1-4, with D unclear. This CDR3 comprises 16 residues. Germline-derived CDR1 and CDR2 are KGHSH and LQKENI. The V end lost 3 bases, the J end lost 0 bases, and 11 bases lay between the germline ends. DNA for the CDR3: TGTGCCAGCTCACCGACCACGGCGCCAACTAATGAAAAACTGTTTTTT. It specifies CASSPTTAPTNEKLFF.

The chain employs TRBV30 and TRBJ1-1; D uncertain. Trimming stripped 5 bases from V and 4 bases from J, with 14 bases between. The CDR3 runs 13 residues. The germline CDR1 and CDR2 sequences are GTSNPN and SVGIG (reference sequence). The CDR3 DNA sequence: TGTGCCTGGCTCCCCCGGTACAGCACTGAAGCTTTCTTT. It codes for CAWLPRYSTEAFF.

This clone has only one observation. A read error may produce the germline difference seen at one junction end. V usage is TRBV7-7 and J usage is TRBJ2-5, with TRBD2 identical over 7 bases. The CDR3 covers 14 residues. From germline, CDR1 is SSHAT and CDR2 FNYEAQ (reference sequence). CDR3 sequence reads: CASSPLGAGETQYF. CDR3 in DNA: TGTGCTAGCAGCCCGCTCGGAGCGGGGGAGACCCAGTACTTC.

The rearrangement joins TRBV11-2 to TRBJ1-5, with TRBD1 identical over 7 bases. The CDR3 consists of 13 residues. Germline-derived CDR1 and CDR2 are SGHAT and FQNNGV. Trimming at V came to 3 bases and at J to 6 bases, leaving 2 bases not matched to a gene. CDR3 DNA sequence: TGTGCCAGCAGCTTGACAGGGCGTCAGCCCCAGCATTTT. Translated, it gives CASSLTGRQPQHF.

This chain joins TRBV7-6 and TRBJ2-2, with TRBD2 matching over 16 bases. The length of the CDR3 is 18 residues. Germline loops: CDR1 SGHVS, CDR2 FNYEAQ. V was clipped by 6 bases and J by 4 bases; unmatched bases: 8. The CDR3: CASRMGLAGGPSTGELFF. For the CDR3, the DNA is TGTGCCAGCAGAATGGGACTAGCGGGAGGGCCAAGCACCGGGGAGCTGTTTTTT.

As to this clone: Its ends do not fully match the called genes, so a read error is possible. The chain employs TRBV23-1 and TRBJ2-4; D is ambiguous. TRBV23-1 is classed as an ORF, of uncertain function. The CDR3 contains 13 residues. Here the CDR3 DNA reads TGCGCCAACAGTCTTGGGAAAAGGGACATTCAGTACTTC. Amino acid sequence: CANSLGKRDIQYF.

The gene calls are TRBV11-3 and TRBJ2-1; 10 bases are shared with TRBD2. Per germline, CDR1 SGHNT and CDR2 YENEEA. V trimming: 2 bases; J trimming: 5 bases; junction bases outside the gene matches: 9. CDR3 length: 17 amino acids. In nucleotides, the CDR3 is TGTGCCAGCAGCTTAAGGACTAAGCGGGAGGGAAACAATGAGCAGTTCTTC. Residues: CASSLRTKREGNNEQFF.

This chain connects TRBV27 to TRBJ2-1; maybe TRBD1 (5 bases). CDR3 length: 15 residues. The germline V gene encodes CDR1 MNHEY and CDR2 SMNVEV (reference sequence). V was clipped by 3 bases and J by 1 base, with 10 bases between them. The CDR3 is CASSLETASYNEQFF. CDR3 DNA: TGTGCCAGCAGTTTGGAGACAGCTTCCTACAATGAGCAGTTCTTC.

The chain joins TRBV5-1 to TRBJ2-3, with D perhaps assigned TRBD1 or TRBD2 (5 bases each). This CDR3 region has 17 residues. V dropped 1 base and J dropped 2 bases, with 17 bases sitting between them. Germline assignment: CDR1 SGHRS and CDR2 YFSETQ. Written as DNA, the CDR3 is TGCGCCAGCAGCTTGTGGGGACCCGAAGGAACCACAGATACGCAGTATTTT. As protein: CASSLWGPEGTTDTQYF.

The chain is built from TRBV7-2 and TRBJ1-4, with D perhaps TRBD1 (6 bases). Germline-derived CDR1 and CDR2 are SGHTA and FQGNSA. The CDR3 consists of 17 residues. The V and J ends lost 1 base and 5 bases respectively, with 17 bases between them. CDR3 nucleotide sequence: TGTGCCAGCAGCTTAGACAGGGAGGGGCGACAAAATGAAAAACTGTTTTTT. Encoded protein: CASSLDREGRQNEKLFF.

V usage is TRBV28 and J usage is TRBJ1-4, with D possibly matching TRBD1 (5 bases). Deletions cut 6 bases from V and 0 bases from J, with 14 bases between. The germline gives CDR1 MDHEN, CDR2 SYDVKM. CDR3 length: 16 residues. The CDR3 protein is CASSLEQAATNEKLFF. The CDR3, as DNA: TGTGCCAGCAGCTTGGAACAGGCTGCAACTAATGAAAAACTGTTTTTT.

The chain combines TRBV5-1 with TRBJ2-7; TRBD1 or TRBD2 may be the D gene (7 bases each). Per germline, CDR1 SGHRS and CDR2 YFSETQ. V was trimmed by 4 bases and J by 0 bases, leaving 17 bases between them. CDR3 length: 16 amino acids. DNA for the CDR3: TGCGCCAGCAGCCCGGGGGAGGGGGCGAACTCCTACGAGCAGTACTTC. Protein product: CASSPGEGANSYEQYF.

This clone occurred once. The chain has TRBV28 and TRBJ1-1, with D possibly matching TRBD1 (6 bases). The CDR3 is 11 amino acids. V was clipped by 3 bases and J by 9 bases, with 8 bases between them. The germline CDR1 and CDR2 sequences are MDHEN and SYDVKM. The CDR3 DNA reads TGTGCCAGCAGTTTTGGGACAAAAGCTTTCTTT. Its protein is CASSFGTKAFF. The entire variable domain, with the rest obtained from reference TRBV28 and TRBJ1-1, is as follows: DVKVTQSSRYLVKRTGEKVFLECVQDMDHENMFWYRQDPGLGLRLIYFSYDVKMKEKGDIPEGYSVSREKKERFSLILESASTNQTSMYLCASSFGTKAFFGQGTRLTVV.

The chain carries TRBV19 and TRBJ1-6; D perhaps matches TRBD1 (6 bases). V was pared by 8 bases and J by 6 bases, with 14 bases between. This CDR3 is built from 14 residues. Germline CDR1 reads LNHDA; CDR2 reads SQIVND (reference sequence). The CDR3: CASQHREINSPLHF. For the CDR3, the DNA is TGTGCCAGTCAGCACAGGGAGATTAATTCACCCCTCCACTTT.

The chain's CDR3 is CASSQGGAPSTGYTF. CDR3 sequence (DNA): TGTGCCAGCAGTCAAGGAGGGGCCCCGAGTACTGGCTACACCTTC. The chain combines TRBV6-5 with TRBJ1-2; D may be TRBD1 (5 bases). The germline V gene encodes CDR1 MNHEY and CDR2 SVGAGI. The CDR3 extends over 15 amino acids. Trimming removed 5 bases at V and 7 bases at J, with 20 bases between.

V is TRBV11-2 and J is TRBJ2-1, with 14 bases matching TRBD2. CDR3 length: 14 residues. V gave up 6 bases and J gave up 9 bases; unmatched junction bases: 4. Germline V lookup: CDR1 SGHAT, CDR2 FQNNGV. DNA of the CDR3: TGTGCCAGCAGTGGACTAGCGGGAGGCGGTGAGCAGTTCTTC. It codes for CASSGLAGGGEQFF.

The chain is built from TRBV5-1 and TRBJ1-2; TRBD1 aligns across 9 bases. The V gene end was trimmed by 0 bases and the J gene end by 8 bases; junction bases not matched to a gene: 8. The CDR3 covers 15 residues. In germline, CDR1 is SGHRS, CDR2 YFSETQ. In DNA, the CDR3 is TGCGCCAGCAGCTTGGGCCCGGACAGGGGCCGCGGCTACACCTTC. Residues: CASSLGPDRGRGYTF.

The V call is TRBV29-1, the J call TRBJ1-1; TRBD1 aligns across 7 bases. Germline CDR1 reads SQVTM; CDR2 reads ANQGSEA. After removal of 2 bases from V and 4 bases from J, the junction contained 4 bases not matched to a gene. This CDR3 comprises 13 residues. This CDR3 is CSVETGVRTEAFF. In DNA form, the CDR3 reads TGCAGCGTTGAAACAGGGGTCCGCACTGAAGCTTTCTTT. Filled out from reference TRBV29-1 and TRBJ1-1, the complete variable domain reads SAVISQKPSRDICQRGTSLTIQCQVDSQVTMMFWYRQQPGQSLTLIATANQGSEATYESGFVIDKFPISRPNLTFSTLTVSNMSPEDSSIYLCSVETGVRTEAFFGQGTRLTVV.

This clone was seen only a few times. V and J are TRBV6-5 and TRBJ1-2, with D uncertain. The V end lost 6 bases, the J end lost 4 bases, and 15 bases lay between the germline ends. The CDR3 extends over 14 amino acids. Per germline, CDR1 MNHEY and CDR2 SVGAGI. The CDR3 DNA reads TGTGCCAGCAGCCCCCGGGGAGGGTCCTATGGCTACACCTTC. Residues: CASSPRGGSYGYTF.

This rearrangement joins TRBV10-2 to TRBJ2-4; no definite D call. Germline loops: CDR1 WSHSY, CDR2 SAAADI. The CDR3 spans 14 residues. V dropped 7 bases and J dropped 3 bases, with 13 bases sitting between them. The CDR3 region has the DNA TGCGCCAGCATGGGAAGCGTGAGCAAAAACATTCAGTACTTC. It yields the protein CASMGSVSKNIQYF.

V and J are TRBV5-1 and TRBJ1-1; D unresolved. Trimming took 4 bases from V and 1 from J, leaving 11 bases between them. The CDR3 runs 14 residues. The germline V gene encodes CDR1 SGHRS and CDR2 YFSETQ. CDR3 in DNA: TGCGCCAGCAGCCCAACTGCCGGGAACACTGAAGCTTTCTTT. Translation: CASSPTAGNTEAFF.

This sequence joins TRBV9 and TRBJ2-2, with 11 bases lining up with TRBD1. With 3 bases clipped from V and 7 bases from J, the junction kept 8 bases outside the gene matches. Germline assignment: CDR1 SGDLS and CDR2 YYNGEE. The CDR3 contains 16 residues. In nucleotides, the CDR3 is TGTGCCAGCAGCGATCCGGGACAGGGGGTGATCGGGGAGCTGTTTTTT. Its translation is CASSDPGQGVIGELFF.

CDR3 nucleotide sequence: TGTGCCAGCAGTGTGGGCCTAGCGGGAGGGACCGGGGAGCTGTTTTTT. Translation: CASSVGLAGGTGELFF. The rearrangement uses TRBV2 and TRBJ2-2, with 12 nucleotides matching TRBD2. This CDR3 region has 16 residues. CDR1 and CDR2 from the germline V gene are SNHLY and FYNNEI. V was pared by 4 bases and J by 5 bases, with 5 bases of the junction left unmatched.